This T cell receptor beta chain was found in a study of cytomegalovirus exposure and HLA in healthy donors. Here immunoSEQ multiplex PCR was the method, and the copy in TCRdb shows in-frame clones only, minus some. The sample records about 66,000 clones, 97% being singletons. As concerns this clone: Its antigen is undetermined.

Findings and limits, study-wide: In vitro, three CMV-associated chains proved specific for CMV antigens. TCR beta chains numbering more than 150 were designated cytomegalovirus-associated.

From germline, CDR1 is SGHTA and CDR2 FQGTGA. This CDR3 contains 13 residues. Trimming took off 2 bases at V and 7 bases at J, with 9 bases between the two ends. This clonotype originated in a woman younger than 30 in good health and CMV-seropositive. The chain uses TRBV7-3 and TRBJ2-1; perhaps TRBD1 as D (5 bases). The sequencing sample was made of PBMCs. CDR3 amino acids: CASSLGARNEQFF. The CDR3 DNA follows: TGTGCCAGCAGCTTAGGGGCCAGGAATGAGCAGTTCTTC.